What follows are 30 T cell receptor beta chains derived from one specimen sequenced in a study of blood T cell repertoires in COVID-19. Some clones are missing from TCRdb's copy, which holds only in-frame ones; the method was immunoSEQ multiplex PCR. The data contain about 240,000 clones, roughly 80% of them singletons. The source material was peripheral blood. The source is a woman aged 18-29 years with acute or convalescent COVID-19.

The chain uses TRBV19 and TRBJ1-2; 9 bases agree with TRBD1. V lost 5 bases to trimming and J lost 4 bases; unmatched junction nucleotides: 5. There are 14 residues in the CDR3. Germline CDR1 and CDR2: LNHDA and SQIVND (reference sequence). CDR3 nucleotide sequence: TGTGCCAGTAGTTTTACAGGGGGCGGCTATGGCTACACCTTC. Its translation is CASSFTGGGYGYTF.

This clone appeared a few times. The chain carries TRBV7-9 and TRBJ2-7; 9 nucleotides align to TRBD1. The V segment lost 2 bases and the J segment 5 bases; nucleotides outside the gene matches: 4. Germline values: CDR1 SEHNR, CDR2 FQNEAQ (reference sequence). The CDR3 totals 14 residues. The CDR3 region is CASSLTGGLDEQYF. The CDR3 region has the DNA TGTGCCAGCAGCTTAACAGGGGGCCTGGACGAGCAGTACTTC.

In its sample, this clone was seen a few times. V usage is TRBV7-2 and J usage is TRBJ1-5; a weak D match, TRBD1 (6 bases). Germline assignment: CDR1 SGHTA and CDR2 FQGNSA. V lost 8 bases, J lost 2 bases, and 10 bases lay in between. The CDR3 is 13 residues long. This CDR3 is CASGPGGNQPQHF. In nucleotides, the CDR3 is TGTGCCAGCGGCCCAGGGGGCAATCAGCCCCAGCATTTT.

This chain uses TRBV4-3 with TRBJ2-7; no firm D call. The CDR3 loop spans 14 amino acids. The ends were cut back, 0 bases at V and 2 bases at J, with 8 bases in the middle. Germline CDR1 is LGHNA and CDR2 is YSLEER. The CDR3 DNA reads as TGCGCCAGCAGCCAAGATGTCGGAGCCTACGAGCAGTACTTC. Translating it yields CASSQDVGAYEQYF.

The chain carries TRBV30 and TRBJ2-7; D unresolved. From germline, CDR1 is GTSNPN and CDR2 SVGIG (reference sequence). The V end lost 1 base, the J end lost 0 bases, and 10 bases lay between the germline ends. CDR3 size: 14 residues. The CDR3 loop is CAWSGNTVSYEQYF. The CDR3 region has the DNA TGTGCCTGGAGTGGAAACACAGTCTCCTACGAGCAGTACTTC.

The chain is built from TRBV4-2 and TRBJ1-2, with a weak D call TRBD1 (6 bases). Trimming cost V 0 bases and J 4 bases, with 12 bases left between them. Per germline, CDR1 LGHNA and CDR2 YNFKEQ. This CDR3 has 15 amino acids. CDR3 residues: CASSQDFGQLYGYTF. The CDR3 DNA is TGTGCCAGCAGCCAAGATTTTGGACAGCTCTATGGCTACACCTTC.

In its sample, this clone was seen a few times. The chain is built from TRBV4-2 and TRBJ2-1; TRBD2 aligns across 8 bases. CDR3 length: 16 residues. The germline V gene encodes CDR1 LGHNA and CDR2 YNFKEQ. Trimming took 0 bases from V and 6 from J; bases not matched to a gene: 7. In nucleotides, the CDR3 is TGTGCCAGCAGCCAAGATGGGGCGGGAGGAAGCAATGAGCAGTTCTTC. Translating gives CASSQDGAGGSNEQFF.

Comments on this clone: The sample has other DNA sequences that encode this CDR3 too. This sequence joins TRBV19 and TRBJ2-3, with D perhaps TRBD2 (6 bases). V was shortened by 1 base and J by 6 bases, with 8 bases between the two germline ends. CDR3 length: 13 amino acids. Per germline, CDR1 LNHDA and CDR2 SQIVND (reference sequence). The CDR3 loop reads CASSIGLADTQYF. The CDR3 DNA reads TGTGCCAGTAGTATAGGTCTAGCGGATACGCAGTATTTT.

The chain recombines TRBV12-5 with TRBJ1-6; D remains unclear. V gave up 7 bases and J gave up 0 bases, with 13 bases separating them. Germline loops: CDR1 LGHNT, CDR2 FRNRAP. CDR3 length equals 16 residues. The CDR3 protein is CASAKSRSSYNSPLHF. The CDR3 bases are TGTGCTAGTGCAAAATCTCGGAGCTCCTATAATTCACCCCTCCACTTT. The variable domain in full, completed from reference TRBV12-5 and TRBJ1-6, reads DARVTQTPRHKVTEMGQEVTMRCQPILGHNTVFWYRQTMMQGLELLAYFRNRAPLDDSGMPKDRFSAEMPDATLATLKIQPSEPRDSAVYFCASAKSRSSYNSPLHFGNGTRLTVT.

The rearrangement joins TRBV28 to TRBJ2-7; 7 bases are a match to TRBD1. This CDR3 region has 15 residues. V trimming: 4 bases; J trimming: 2 bases; junction bases outside the gene matches: 8. The germline V gene has CDR1 MDHEN and CDR2 SYDVKM. The CDR3: CASSSNRGYAYEQYF. For the CDR3, the DNA is TGTGCCAGCAGTTCCAACAGGGGTTACGCCTACGAGCAGTACTTC.

The chain is built from TRBV6-5 and TRBJ1-6; the D gene is possibly TRBD1 (6 bases). Trimming took 2 bases from V and 7 from J, leaving 12 bases between them. The CDR3 spans 15 residues. CDR1 and CDR2 (germline): MNHEY, SVGAGI. Here the CDR3 DNA reads TGTGCCAGCAGTTACCCCAGGGGAAGCAATTCACCCCTCCACTTT. Translated: CASSYPRGSNSPLHF.

The chain carries TRBV12-3 or TRBV12-4 and TRBJ2-1; no firm D call. This CDR3 region has 13 residues. V lost 2 bases to trimming and J lost 7 bases, with 9 bases between them. In DNA, the CDR3 is TGTGCCAGCAGTTTACTTCCTGTGAATGAGCAGTTCTTC. It codes for CASSLLPVNEQFF.

This sequence joins TRBV4-3 and TRBJ1-2, with D unresolved. Germline loops: CDR1 LGHNA, CDR2 YSLEER. Trimming cost V 0 bases and J 4 bases, with 3 bases left between them. The CDR3 is 12 residues long. The CDR3 protein is CASSQDSYGYTF. DNA for the CDR3: TGCGCCAGCAGCCAAGACAGCTATGGCTACACCTTC.

The rearrangement uses TRBV4-1 and TRBJ2-1, with 9 bases fitting TRBD2. Per the germline V gene, CDR1 is MGHRA and CDR2 is YSYEKL. V shed 1 base, J shed 5 bases, and the junction held 9 bases outside the gene matches. The CDR3 contains 17 residues. CDR3 DNA: TGCGCCAGCAGCCAAGCCCTCGTTGCTAGCGGGAACAATGAGCAGTTCTTC. Amino acids: CASSQALVASGNNEQFF.

V is TRBV28 and J is TRBJ2-7; TRBD1 is a possible D gene (7 bases). The CDR3 has 14 residues. The V gene's germline CDR1 is MDHEN and CDR2 SYDVKM. V was pared by 8 bases and J by 1 base, with 15 bases between. The chain's CDR3 is CASLGGGRSYEQYF. CDR3 bases: TGTGCCAGCCTAGGAGGGGGCCGTTCCTACGAGCAGTACTTC.

The chain carries TRBV18 and TRBJ1-6; D uncertain. Germline loops: CDR1 KGHSH, CDR2 LQKENI. CDR3 length equals 13 residues. V was shortened by 4 bases and J by 8 bases, with 9 bases between the two germline ends. The CDR3: CASSLQRDSPLHF. In DNA, the CDR3 is TGTGCCAGCTCACTGCAGAGGGATTCACCCCTCCACTTT.

This clone was counted a few times. The V call is TRBV4-3, the J call TRBJ1-4; 7 nucleotides match TRBD1. The CDR3 covers 15 residues. Germline V gene lookup returns CDR1 LGHNA and CDR2 YSLEER. J lost 13 bases, V lost 0 bases, and 11 bases had no gene match. CDR3 residues: CASSQESGWDSGLFF. The CDR3, as DNA: TGCGCCAGCAGCCAAGAATCGGGTTGGGACAGTGGACTGTTTTTT.

V gene TRBV19 combines with J gene TRBJ1-5; TRBD1 matches at 10 bases. The J segment lost 6 bases and the V segment lost 1 base, leaving 3 bases of the junction unmatched. The CDR3 runs to 15 residues. Germline values: CDR1 LNHDA, CDR2 SQIVND (reference sequence). The CDR3 DNA reads as TGTGCCAGTAGTATAGGGACAGGGGGGTCTCAGCCCCAGCATTTT. It codes for CASSIGTGGSQPQHF.

This chain uses TRBV18 with TRBJ2-7; tentatively, D is TRBD2 (6 bases). This CDR3 has 14 amino acids. V lost 3 bases and J 1 base, leaving 10 bases between the germline ends. Germline CDR1 is KGHSH and CDR2 is LQKENI. Written as DNA, the CDR3 is TGTGCCAGCTCACCCGGGGACTGGTCCTACGAGCAGTACTTC. Translated: CASSPGDWSYEQYF.

V is TRBV7-9 and J is TRBJ2-7, with D hard to call. The germline gives CDR1 SEHNR, CDR2 FQNEAQ (reference sequence). The CDR3 has 16 residues. Between the trimmed V and J ends, which lost 0 bases and 2 bases, there was a span of 14 bases. The CDR3 reads CASSLASAGRPYEQYF. The DNA of the CDR3 is TGTGCCAGCAGCTTAGCTTCGGCAGGCCGCCCCTACGAGCAGTACTTC.

The rearrangement joins TRBV7-2 to TRBJ2-7, with TRBD2 as a possible D gene (5 bases). The CDR3 consists of 15 residues. Trimming took off 0 bases at V and 6 bases at J, with 15 bases between the two ends. Germline CDR1 SGHTA, CDR2 FQGNSA. The CDR3 reads CASSLAASGGSEQYF. The CDR3 DNA sequence: TGTGCCAGCAGCTTAGCCGCCTCTGGTGGGAGCGAGCAGTACTTC.

The chain recombines TRBV3-1 (or the pseudogene TRBV3-2) with TRBJ2-1, with 10 bases lining up with TRBD2. V lost 4 bases and J lost 4; bases outside the gene matches: 4. The CDR3 is 15 residues long. Germline V CDR1 and CDR2: LGHDT, YNNKEL (reference sequence). The CDR3 region is CASSPQTSGYNEQFF. CDR3 nucleotides: TGTGCCAGCAGCCCGCAGACTAGCGGGTACAATGAGCAGTTCTTC.

The chain links TRBV29-1 to TRBJ1-1; 7 bases agree with TRBD1. Looked up from germline, CDR1 is SQVTM and CDR2 is ANQGSEA. The CDR3 is 13 residues long. V lost 6 bases to trimming and J lost 3 bases; unmatched junction nucleotides: 7. In DNA, the CDR3 is TGCAGCGTCCGCGGCCAGGGGGACACTGAAGCTTTCTTT. This translates into CSVRGQGDTEAFF.

This clone was detected a few times. V is TRBV2 and J is TRBJ2-2; no firm D call. Trimming stripped 2 bases from V and 4 bases from J, with 5 bases between. This CDR3 region has 13 residues. Germline V gives CDR1 SNHLY, CDR2 FYNNEI. The CDR3 DNA follows: TGTGCCAGCAGTGAAACGGGCACCGGGGAGCTGTTTTTT. Amino acids: CASSETGTGELFF.

The chain combines TRBV3-1 (or the pseudogene TRBV3-2) with TRBJ2-7; 8 bases line up with TRBD2. The V gene end was trimmed by 3 bases and the J gene end by 3 bases; junction bases not matched to a gene: 10. CDR1 is LGHDT, CDR2 YNNKEL, per germline (reference sequence). The CDR3 contains 16 residues. CDR3 in DNA: TGTGCCAGCAGCCAGCAAAGCACTAGCGGATACTACGAGCAGTACTTC. This encodes CASSQQSTSGYYEQYF.

About this clone itself: Other DNA sequences within the sample encode an identical CDR3. V and J are TRBV5-1 and TRBJ1-2; TRBD1 matches 7 bases. This CDR3 is 14 amino acids long. The V and J ends lost 0 bases and 2 bases, in that order; junction bases with no gene match: 1. Germline CDR1 is SGHRS and CDR2 is YFSETQ. The CDR3 loop is CASSLGQGNYGYTF. The CDR3 nucleotides are TGCGCCAGCAGCTTGGGACAGGGCAACTATGGCTACACCTTC. Using reference TRBV5-1 and TRBJ1-2 for the parts outside the CDR3, the full variable domain is KAGVTQTPRYLIKTRGQQVTLSCSPISGHRSVSWYQQTPGQGLQFLFEYFSETQRNKGNFPGRFSGRQFSNSRSEMNVSTLELGDSALYLCASSLGQGNYGYTFGSGTRLTVV.

This chain uses TRBV28 with TRBJ1-4, with 7 bases identical to TRBD1. Looked up from germline, CDR1 is MDHEN and CDR2 is SYDVKM. V dropped 6 bases and J dropped 3; count of bases not matched to a gene: 1. CDR3 size: 13 residues. The CDR3 spells CASRQGPNEKLFF. As DNA, the CDR3 is TGTGCCAGCAGACAGGGGCCTAATGAAAAACTGTTTTTT.

The chain is built from TRBV29-1 and TRBJ2-1; D may be TRBD2 (6 bases). Germline V gene data show CDR1 as SQVTM and CDR2 as ANQGSEA. Trimming left V 5 bases short and J 3 bases short, with 11 bases between. The CDR3 covers 13 residues. The CDR3 reads CSVSAGLYNEQFF. The CDR3 nucleotides read TGCAGCGTTTCAGCGGGCCTCTACAATGAGCAGTTCTTC.

CDR3 residues: CASTRTGFTEAFF. CDR3 nucleotide sequence: TGTGCCAGCACCCGGACAGGGTTCACTGAAGCTTTCTTT. V usage is TRBV25-1 and J usage is TRBJ1-1; TRBD1 matches at 8 bases. CDR1 and CDR2 from the germline V gene are MGHDK and SYGVNS. Trimming took 7 bases from V and 4 from J; bases not matched to a gene: 5. The CDR3 has 13 residues.

This clone showed up just a few times. This chain links TRBV6-2 or TRBV6-3 with TRBJ2-7; D perhaps matches TRBD1 (6 bases). Deletions cut 2 bases from V and 3 bases from J, with 11 bases between. The germline gives CDR1 MNHEY, CDR2 SVGEGT. The CDR3 length is 14 residues. The CDR3 here is CASSYHRVGYEQYF. DNA for the CDR3: TGTGCCAGCAGTTACCACAGGGTGGGCTACGAGCAGTACTTC.